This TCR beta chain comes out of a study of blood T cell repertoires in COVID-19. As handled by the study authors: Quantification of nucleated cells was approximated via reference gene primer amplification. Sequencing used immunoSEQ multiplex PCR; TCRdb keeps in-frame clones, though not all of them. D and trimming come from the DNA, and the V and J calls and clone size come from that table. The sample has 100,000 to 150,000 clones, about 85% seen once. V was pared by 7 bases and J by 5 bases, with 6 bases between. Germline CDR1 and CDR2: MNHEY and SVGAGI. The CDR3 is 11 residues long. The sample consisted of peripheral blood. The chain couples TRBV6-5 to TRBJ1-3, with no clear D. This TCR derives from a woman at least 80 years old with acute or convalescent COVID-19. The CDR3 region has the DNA TGTGCCAGCAAGACAAGAAACACCATATATTTT. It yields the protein CASKTRNTIYF.